The 25 T cell receptor beta chains listed next were all sequenced from one sample in a study of T cell clonotyping in hematopoietic cell transplantation. Clones were read by immunoSEQ multiplex PCR, and TCRdb kept only the in-frame ones, dropping some. The sample yields roughly 16,000 clones, approximately 91% seen once. Sequenced sample: peripheral blood mononuclear cells. Receptors originate from a man aged 40-49 years in good health. Some clones in this sample may be carry-over from other donors' samples.

This chain joins TRBV7-2 and TRBJ2-2; TRBD2 might be the D (7 bases). V lost 4 bases, J lost 7 bases, and 19 bases lay in between. Germline CDR1 SGHTA, CDR2 FQGNSA. The CDR3 loop spans 16 amino acids. The DNA of the CDR3 is TGTGCCAGCAGCTCCAACTGGGGGGGCGGCGTCGGGGAGCTGTTTTTT. Translation gives CASSSNWGGGVGELFF.

This chain links TRBV30 with TRBJ2-7; 8 nucleotides align to TRBD1. The J segment lost 7 bases and the V segment lost 1 base, leaving 9 bases of the junction unmatched. There are 14 residues in the CDR3. Germline loops: CDR1 GTSNPN, CDR2 SVGIG (reference sequence). The CDR3 sequence: CAWSAGTGSGEQYF. CDR3 bases: TGTGCCTGGAGTGCCGGGACAGGCTCGGGTGAGCAGTACTTC.

The chain links TRBV9 to TRBJ2-1; 9 bases line up with TRBD2. The V and J ends lost 3 bases and 4 bases, in that order; junction bases with no gene match: 5. From germline, CDR1 is SGDLS and CDR2 YYNGEE. There are 15 residues in the CDR3. CDR3 region: CASSAGTSLYNEQFF. The CDR3 nucleotides read TGTGCCAGCAGCGCGGGGACTAGCCTATACAATGAGCAGTTCTTC.

CDR3 bases: TGTGCCTGGAGTGTACTAGGGACGTATTCAGCCTCCTACGAGCAGTACTTC. Translating gives CAWSVLGTYSASYEQYF. The genes are TRBV30 and TRBJ2-7; either TRBD1 or TRBD2 may fit D (5 bases each). CDR3 length: 17 residues. Germline CDR1 and CDR2: GTSNPN and SVGIG (reference sequence). Trimming shortened V by 0 bases and J by 0 bases, and 18 bases separated the two germline ends.

The CDR3 DNA sequence: TGTGCCAGTAGCTTAGACAATCAGCCCCAGCATTTT. It specifies CASSLDNQPQHF. This chain joins TRBV19 and TRBJ1-5; D gene unclear. Germline CDR1 LNHDA, CDR2 SQIVND (reference sequence). The CDR3 has 12 amino acids. The V and J ends lost 6 bases and 3 bases respectively, with 6 bases between them. The full variable domain, with the rest looked up from reference TRBV19 and TRBJ1-5, is DGGITQSPKYLFRKEGQNVTLSCEQNLNHDAMYWYRQDPGQGLRLIYYSQIVNDFQKGDIAEGYSVSREKKESFPLTVTSAQKNPTAFYLCASSLDNQPQHFGDGTRLSIL.

This chain joins TRBV6-1 and TRBJ2-2; no clear D. The CDR3 covers 15 residues. V shed 4 bases and J shed 1 base, with 10 bases lying between them. Germline CDR1 MNHNS, CDR2 SASEGT. As DNA, the CDR3 is TGTGCCAGCAGTGCCGTGCAGTTGAACACCGGGGAGCTGTTTTTT. Its translation is CASSAVQLNTGELFF.

V and J are TRBV27 and TRBJ2-1, with D perhaps TRBD1 (5 bases). V gave up 3 bases and J gave up 1 base, with 7 bases separating them. CDR3 length equals 14 residues. Germline CDR1 is MNHEY and CDR2 is SMNVEV (reference sequence). The CDR3 DNA follows: TGTGCCAGCAGTTTCAGGGTTTCCTACAATGAGCAGTTCTTC. It is translated as CASSFRVSYNEQFF.

The chain carries TRBV19 and TRBJ2-2; D gene uncertain. The V end was cut by 5 bases, the J end by 1 base, with 11 bases between. CDR3 length equals 15 residues. CDR1 and CDR2 (germline): LNHDA, SQIVND (reference sequence). The CDR3 loop is CASSFLLLNTGELFF. CDR3 nucleotide sequence: TGTGCCAGTAGTTTCCTACTCCTGAACACCGGGGAGCTGTTTTTT.

CDR3 protein: CASSFGRGQGDTQYF. The CDR3 nucleotides read TGTGCCAGCAGCTTTGGGAGGGGGCAGGGAGATACGCAGTATTTT. This sequence joins TRBV5-4 and TRBJ2-3; the D call may be TRBD1 or TRBD2 (7 bases each). From germline, CDR1 is SGHNT and CDR2 YYREEE (reference sequence). The CDR3 runs 15 residues. Between the trimmed V and J ends, which lost 2 bases and 5 bases, there was a span of 15 bases.

This clone was seen only once. This chain joins TRBV6-6 and TRBJ1-2; 10 bases are shared with TRBD1. This CDR3 is 14 amino acids long. V trimming: 5 bases; J trimming: 7 bases; junction bases outside the gene matches: 7. Germline loops: CDR1 MNHNY, CDR2 SVGAGI (reference sequence). The CDR3 DNA reads as TGTGCCAGCAGTCACGACAGGGGGCCCCCTGGCTACACCTTC. Translated: CASSHDRGPPGYTF.

This clone was detected only a few times. The chain joins TRBV27 to TRBJ2-1, with TRBD2 matching 10 bases. The germline CDR1 and CDR2 sequences are MNHEY and SMNVEV (reference sequence). CDR3 length: 17 residues. V dropped 7 bases and J dropped 4; count of bases not matched to a gene: 13. CDR3 in amino acids: CASTRLAGDLSYNEQFF. CDR3 nucleotides: TGTGCCAGCACTAGGCTAGCGGGAGATTTATCGTACAATGAGCAGTTCTTC.

The chain links TRBV9 to TRBJ1-6; 7 bases match TRBD1. Germline assignment: CDR1 SGDLS and CDR2 YYNGEE. The V and J ends lost 5 bases and 8 bases, in that order; junction bases with no gene match: 7. The CDR3 has 14 amino acids. CDR3 bases: TGTGCCAGCAGTGGACAGGTTGGGCATTCACCCCTCCACTTT. This gives the protein CASSGQVGHSPLHF.

The chain employs TRBV7-2 and TRBJ1-1; 9 nucleotides match TRBD1. Trimming cost V 6 bases and J 7 bases; bases outside gene matches: 15. Germline CDR1 SGHTA, CDR2 FQGNSA. There are 16 residues in the CDR3. The CDR3 protein is CASSTAQGALGGEAFF. DNA for the CDR3: TGTGCCAGCAGTACGGCACAGGGGGCGCTGGGTGGTGAAGCTTTCTTT.

This rearrangement joins TRBV6-5 to TRBJ1-4, with D possibly being TRBD1 (6 bases). The V and J ends lost 6 bases and 5 bases respectively, with 13 bases between them. The CDR3 runs to 14 residues. Germline CDR1 is MNHEY and CDR2 is SVGAGI. The CDR3 DNA reads as TGTGCCAGCAGCCCGGACAGATCGAATGAAAAACTGTTTTTT. As protein: CASSPDRSNEKLFF.

The chain combines TRBV7-2 with TRBJ2-7; 7 positions agree with TRBD1. The CDR3 is made up of 13 amino acids. The V gene's germline CDR1 is SGHTA and CDR2 FQGNSA. With V trimmed by 5 bases and J by 0 bases, 1 base remained unmatched. This chain's CDR3 is CASSGTDSYEQYF. For the CDR3, the DNA is TGTGCCAGCAGCGGGACAGACTCCTACGAGCAGTACTTC.

This chain links TRBV19 with TRBJ2-6; possible D gene TRBD1, 5 bases. Germline CDR1 LNHDA, CDR2 SQIVND (reference sequence). CDR3 size: 20 residues. The V and J ends lost 1 base and 0 bases respectively, with 19 bases between them. The CDR3 bases are TGTGCCAGTAGTATAGTATGGGGCAGCGCTAATCCCTCTGGGGCCAACGTCCTGACTTTC. This encodes CASSIVWGSANPSGANVLTF.

The V call is TRBV29-1, the J call TRBJ2-7; 15 bases match TRBD2. The CDR3 sequence is 16 residues long. The V segment lost 3 bases and the J segment 7 bases; nucleotides outside the gene matches: 10. In germline, CDR1 is SQVTM, CDR2 ANQGSEA. The CDR3 bases are TGCAGCGTTGATGGTCAGGGACTAGCGGGAGGTTTTGAGCAGTACTTC. Translating it yields CSVDGQGLAGGFEQYF.

The rearrangement links TRBV30 to TRBJ2-6; D remains ambiguous. Germline V gene sequence: CDR1 GTSNPN, CDR2 SVGIG (reference sequence). Trimming pared 1 base from V and 2 bases from J, leaving 6 bases between. The CDR3 has 14 amino acids. CDR3 amino acids: CAWSAGTGANVLTF. For the CDR3, the DNA is TGTGCCTGGAGTGCGGGTACTGGGGCCAACGTCCTGACTTTC.

This chain joins TRBV7-2 and TRBJ2-1; D not certain. The CDR3 extends over 14 amino acids. Per germline, CDR1 SGHTA and CDR2 FQGNSA. Trimming left V 3 bases short and J 8 bases short, with 14 bases between. The DNA for the CDR3 is TGTGCCAGCAGCTTGGCAGTCGGAAGCTATGAGCAGTTCTTC. Translating it yields CASSLAVGSYEQFF.

The V gene is TRBV6-6, the J gene TRBJ2-3; 9 bases map to TRBD2. The CDR3 consists of 16 residues. Looked up from germline, CDR1 is MNHNY and CDR2 is SVGAGI (reference sequence). The ends lost 6 bases at V and 4 bases at J; junction bases unmatched: 11. CDR3 nucleotides: TGTGCCAGCAGCCAAGGGGTAGCGGGGGCGGCAGATACGCAGTATTTT. It yields the protein CASSQGVAGAADTQYF.

The chain uses TRBV6-1 and TRBJ1-2; D not certain. This CDR3 has 13 amino acids. Trimming cost V 4 bases and J 6 bases, with 12 bases left between them. Germline V gene sequence: CDR1 MNHNS, CDR2 SASEGT. CDR3 region: CASSGWVSNGYTF. The CDR3 DNA sequence: TGTGCCAGCAGTGGGTGGGTCTCCAATGGCTACACCTTC.

This chain connects TRBV29-1 to TRBJ2-3; tentatively, D is TRBD2 (5 bases). V lost 4 bases and J lost 1, with 9 bases in between. This CDR3 contains 13 residues. Germline V gene sequence: CDR1 SQVTM, CDR2 ANQGSEA. The CDR3 region has the DNA TGCAGCGTTGGTTTCGGGGGCACAGATACGCAGTATTTT. The encoded protein is CSVGFGGTDTQYF.

This clone was counted a single time. The V and J genes are TRBV6-1 and TRBJ1-4; the D is unclear. Trimming took off 4 bases at V and 0 bases at J, with 9 bases between the two ends. The CDR3 spans 15 residues. Germline V gene sequence: CDR1 MNHNS, CDR2 SASEGT. The CDR3 DNA follows: TGTGCCAGCAGTGGGACCTGGACAACTAATGAAAAACTGTTTTTT. This gives the protein CASSGTWTTNEKLFF.

The chain joins TRBV7-2 to TRBJ2-1; no clear D. V was trimmed by 2 bases and J by 1 base, leaving 12 bases between them. Germline lookup yields CDR1 SGHTA and CDR2 FQGNSA. This CDR3 comprises 16 residues. Written as DNA, the CDR3 is TGTGCCAGCAGCTTAACTGGGCTTAAGTCCTACAATGAGCAGTTCTTC. Its translation is CASSLTGLKSYNEQFF.

The genes are TRBV7-3 and TRBJ2-3, with D possibly TRBD2 on 6 matching bases. V lost 5 bases and J lost 0, with 9 bases in between. From germline, CDR1 is SGHTA and CDR2 FQGTGA. The CDR3 runs 14 residues. The CDR3 reads CASSISGSTDTQYF. In DNA, the CDR3 is TGTGCCAGCAGCATTAGCGGAAGCACAGATACGCAGTATTTT.